The 29 T cell receptor beta chains below were found in one sample sequenced in a study of blood T cell repertoires in COVID-19. Generated by immunoSEQ multiplex PCR, the TCRdb table keeps only in-frame clones and is missing some. The sample contains roughly 190,000 clones, approximately 91% of which appear only once. The specimen was peripheral blood. Source of these receptors: a man aged 25 to 40 with acute or convalescent COVID-19.

This clone has just one count. J is TRBJ2-7 and V is TRBV28; TRBD1 matches at 7 bases. The CDR3 has 15 residues. Trimming at V came to 5 bases and at J to 0 bases, leaving 7 bases not matched to a gene. Germline CDR1 and CDR2: MDHEN and SYDVKM. CDR3 amino acids: CASSADRESSYEQYF. The DNA for the CDR3 is TGTGCCAGCAGTGCCGACAGGGAGAGCTCCTACGAGCAGTACTTC.

The chain uses TRBV28 and TRBJ2-7; tentatively, D is TRBD1 (6 bases). CDR3 size: 13 residues. Trimming removed 3 bases from V and 7 bases from J, with 13 bases in between. Germline-derived CDR1 and CDR2 are MDHEN and SYDVKM. CDR3 sequence (DNA): TGTGCCAGCAGTTTGGGCCAGGGGCGGGAGCAGTACTTC. Amino acid sequence: CASSLGQGREQYF.

This clone was seen a few times. This rearrangement joins TRBV5-4 to TRBJ1-3, with TRBD1 identical over 9 bases. The V segment lost 4 bases and the J segment 0 bases; nucleotides outside the gene matches: 2. The germline gives CDR1 SGHNT, CDR2 YYREEE (reference sequence). The CDR3 is 15 residues long. CDR3 loop: CASSGQGSSGNTIYF. CDR3 sequence (DNA): TGTGCCAGCAGCGGACAGGGGAGCTCTGGAAACACCATATATTTT.

This clone was picked up one time. The chain joins TRBV18 to TRBJ1-1; TRBD1 matches at 7 bases. The germline V gene has CDR1 KGHSH and CDR2 LQKENI. V dropped 0 bases and J dropped 3; count of bases not matched to a gene: 7. The CDR3 has 16 amino acids. In DNA form, the CDR3 reads TGTGCCAGCTCACCACCTCGACAGGGCGGGCACACTGAAGCTTTCTTT. Residues: CASSPPRQGGHTEAFF.

For the CDR3, the DNA is TGTGCCAGCAGCCAAGGGGACAGTGGAGGCGAGCAGTACTTC. Amino acids: CASSQGDSGGEQYF. V usage is TRBV14 and J usage is TRBJ2-7, with 7 nucleotides matching TRBD1. Germline V gene lookup returns CDR1 SGHDN and CDR2 FVKESK. V was clipped by 1 base and J by 6 bases; unmatched bases: 6. The CDR3 totals 14 residues.

This chain links TRBV28 with TRBJ2-5, with 10 bases lining up with TRBD2. Germline V gene lookup returns CDR1 MDHEN and CDR2 SYDVKM. CDR3 length equals 16 residues. J gave up 5 bases and V 4 bases, and 10 bases lay outside the gene matches. CDR3 nucleotides: TGTGCCAGCAGTTCGAATAGCGGGGGGTTTGTGGAGACCCAGTACTTC. Protein: CASSSNSGGFVETQYF.

This sequence joins TRBV6-6 and TRBJ1-1, with D possibly matching TRBD1 (6 bases). Trimming removed 2 bases from V and 4 bases from J, with 17 bases in between. CDR1 and CDR2 (germline): MNHNY, SVGAGI (reference sequence). The CDR3 spans 16 residues. CDR3 in amino acids: CASSYDLPQGPTEAFF. DNA of the CDR3: TGTGCCAGCAGTTACGATCTTCCCCAGGGGCCCACTGAAGCTTTCTTT.

The chain employs TRBV3-1 (or the pseudogene TRBV3-2) and TRBJ2-7; 8 nucleotides align to TRBD1. This CDR3 is built from 17 residues. J gave up 3 bases and V 1 base, and 11 bases lay outside the gene matches. The V gene's germline CDR1 is LGHDT and CDR2 YNNKEL (reference sequence). The DNA of the CDR3 is TGTGCCAGCAGCCAAGGGTCCGGGACAGGAAGCTTCTACGAGCAGTACTTC. Protein product: CASSQGSGTGSFYEQYF.

V and J are TRBV5-1 and TRBJ1-5; a weak D match, TRBD1 (5 bases). The CDR3 length is 15 residues. Germline V gene lookup returns CDR1 SGHRS and CDR2 YFSETQ. The V and J ends lost 4 bases and 3 bases respectively, with 14 bases between them. CDR3 sequence reads: CASSPGGVINQPQHF. Written as DNA, the CDR3 is TGCGCCAGCAGCCCCGGGGGGGTCATCAATCAGCCCCAGCATTTT.

The chain joins TRBV7-3 to TRBJ2-1, with 11 bases identical to TRBD2. V shed 0 bases, J shed 8 bases, and the junction held 9 bases outside the gene matches. CDR3 size: 17 residues. Germline lookup yields CDR1 SGHTA and CDR2 FQGTGA. The CDR3 spells CASSLTRTSGLWDEQFF. DNA for the CDR3: TGTGCCAGCAGCTTAACTCGGACTAGCGGGCTGTGGGATGAGCAGTTCTTC.

V usage is TRBV28 and J usage is TRBJ2-7; 9 positions match TRBD2. The CDR3 spans 15 residues. The junction had 7 bases not matched to a gene; V was cut back by 3 bases and J by 4 bases. The germline V gene encodes CDR1 MDHEN and CDR2 SYDVKM. CDR3 region: CASSLIGLALYEQYF. In nucleotides, the CDR3 is TGTGCCAGCAGTTTGATTGGACTAGCGTTATACGAGCAGTACTTC.

V usage is TRBV28 and J usage is TRBJ1-6, with 8 bases fitting TRBD1. Germline V gene sequence: CDR1 MDHEN, CDR2 SYDVKM. The length of the CDR3 is 14 residues. V was pared by 5 bases and J by 8 bases, with 5 bases of the junction left unmatched. The CDR3 nucleotides are TGTGCCAGCAGTATGACAGGGGCGTATTCACCCCTCCACTTT. Translation: CASSMTGAYSPLHF. Full variable domain (rest looked up from reference TRBV28 and TRBJ1-6): DVKVTQSSRYLVKRTGEKVFLECVQDMDHENMFWYRQDPGLGLRLIYFSYDVKMKEKGDIPEGYSVSREKKERFSLILESASTNQTSMYLCASSMTGAYSPLHFGNGTRLTVT.

The CDR3 sequence is CAISEWGGGTGELFF. Written as DNA, the CDR3 is TGTGCCATCAGTGAATGGGGGGGTGGCACCGGGGAGCTGTTTTTT. The V and J genes are TRBV10-3 and TRBJ2-2, with 7 bases fitting TRBD2. CDR1 and CDR2 (germline): ENHRY, SYGVKD. The CDR3 is 15 amino acids. The trim removed 3 bases at V and 4 bases at J, leaving 5 bases unmatched.

The V gene is TRBV30, the J gene TRBJ2-2; 7 nucleotides agree with TRBD2. The CDR3 spans 15 residues. The V gene end was trimmed by 2 bases and the J gene end by 7 bases; junction bases not matched to a gene: 10. Germline V lookup: CDR1 GTSNPN, CDR2 SVGIG (reference sequence). The CDR3, as DNA: TGTGCCTGGAGTCTAGCGGTTAAGATTAGCGGGGAGCTGTTTTTT. Translated, it gives CAWSLAVKISGELFF.

The chain uses TRBV2 and TRBJ1-2; D not certain. The V gene's germline CDR1 is SNHLY and CDR2 FYNNEI. Trimming cost V 6 bases and J 10 bases, with 18 bases left between them. The CDR3 extends over 13 amino acids. The CDR3 protein is CASRADSSGFYTF. DNA of the CDR3: TGTGCCAGCAGAGCGGACTCAAGCGGGTTCTACACCTTC.

The V and J genes are TRBV11-3 and TRBJ2-1; TRBD1 matches at 8 bases. V was pared by 4 bases and J by 10 bases, with 3 bases of the junction left unmatched. This CDR3 comprises 12 residues. Looked up from germline, CDR1 is SGHNT and CDR2 is YENEEA. The CDR3 region is CASSSGTGEQFF. The CDR3 DNA reads TGTGCCAGCAGCTCCGGGACAGGCGAGCAGTTCTTC.

The CDR3 loop reads CATSRDRVVTEAFF. In nucleotides, the CDR3 is TGTGCCACCAGCAGGGACAGGGTGGTCACTGAAGCTTTCTTT. The V gene is TRBV15, the J gene TRBJ1-1; 8 bases fit TRBD1. The CDR3 is 14 amino acids. Germline V gene lookup returns CDR1 LNHNV and CDR2 YYDKDF (reference sequence). Losses at the gene ends were 3 bases for V and 4 bases for J; bases not matched to a gene: 4.

The rearrangement uses TRBV30 and TRBJ1-4, with D perhaps matching TRBD1 (6 bases). V was trimmed by 4 bases and J by 8 bases, leaving 17 bases between them. Germline V gives CDR1 GTSNPN, CDR2 SVGIG (reference sequence). This CDR3 spans 14 amino acids. DNA for the CDR3: TGTGCCTGGACTACAGGGTCCTTTTTGGAAAAACTGTTTTTT. It codes for CAWTTGSFLEKLFF.

The chain has TRBV11-3 and TRBJ2-1; perhaps TRBD2 as D (5 bases). The length of the CDR3 is 17 residues. V was cut by 1 base and J by 6 bases, with 19 bases left in between. Germline V lookup: CDR1 SGHNT, CDR2 YENEEA. CDR3 region: CASSLATTGLVRNEQFF. In DNA form, the CDR3 reads TGTGCCAGCAGCTTAGCCACTACGGGGTTAGTGCGCAATGAGCAGTTCTTC.

The chain combines TRBV4-2 with TRBJ1-6, with TRBD1 identical over 8 bases. Germline-derived CDR1 and CDR2 are LGHNA and YNFKEQ. This CDR3 spans 16 amino acids. V was clipped by 2 bases and J by 8 bases; unmatched bases: 8. The CDR3 here is CASSQSTGDRYSPLHF. The CDR3 DNA reads TGTGCCAGCAGCCAATCGACAGGGGACAGGTATTCACCCCTCCACTTT.

The V and J genes are TRBV7-3 and TRBJ2-5; tentative D call: TRBD2 (5 bases). The CDR3 runs 14 residues. CDR1 and CDR2 (germline): SGHTA, FQGTGA. V shed 5 bases and J shed 1 base, with 11 bases lying between them. The CDR3 here is CASSLAPTQETQYF. For the CDR3, the DNA is TGTGCCAGCAGCCTAGCCCCGACCCAAGAGACCCAGTACTTC.

This clone was seen a few times. The gene calls are TRBV27 and TRBJ1-1; the D gene is possibly TRBD1 (5 bases). Germline V gene lookup returns CDR1 MNHEY and CDR2 SMNVEV (reference sequence). CDR3 length: 15 residues. Deletions cut 2 bases from V and 5 bases from J, with 15 bases between. The CDR3 sequence: CASSLAGPQGTEAFF. The CDR3 DNA reads as TGTGCCAGCAGTTTAGCGGGACCCCAAGGAACTGAAGCTTTCTTT.

V and J are TRBV6-1 and TRBJ2-6; D unclear. The V gene's germline CDR1 is MNHNS and CDR2 SASEGT. Trimming shortened V by 2 bases and J by 7 bases, and 6 bases separated the two germline ends. This CDR3 contains 13 residues. The CDR3 DNA reads as TGTGCCAGCAGTGAAATGGCAGCCAACGTCCTGACTTTC. It translates to CASSEMAANVLTF.

The rearrangement uses TRBV30 and TRBJ1-4; D gene ambiguous. CDR1 is GTSNPN, CDR2 SVGIG, per germline (reference sequence). The CDR3 consists of 15 residues. V was cut by 0 bases and J by 6 bases, with 14 bases left in between. CDR3 nucleotide sequence: TGTGCCTGGAGTGTTGCCGGGGTTATTGATGAAAAACTGTTTTTT. Translated: CAWSVAGVIDEKLFF.

The rearrangement joins TRBV5-1 to TRBJ1-3, with TRBD1 identical over 9 bases. This CDR3 contains 16 residues. CDR1 SGHRS and CDR2 YFSETQ come from the germline V gene. V lost 4 bases, J lost 3 bases, and 8 bases stayed unmatched. This chain's CDR3 is CASSPSRGQGGNTIYF. CDR3 DNA sequence: TGCGCCAGCAGCCCCTCTCGGGGACAGGGTGGAAACACCATATATTTT.

The chain couples TRBV5-1 to TRBJ2-3, with 13 positions matching TRBD2. The CDR3 has 16 residues. Germline V gene lookup returns CDR1 SGHRS and CDR2 YFSETQ. The V and J ends lost 4 bases and 3 bases, in that order; junction bases with no gene match: 5. CDR3 DNA: TGCGCCAGCAGCACCCGGACTAGCGGGAGAACAGATACGCAGTATTTT. Its translation is CASSTRTSGRTDTQYF.

The chain is built from TRBV4-2 and TRBJ2-2; the D gene is possibly TRBD2 (5 bases). Trimming pared 0 bases from V and 5 bases from J, leaving 10 bases between. The germline V gene has CDR1 LGHNA and CDR2 YNFKEQ. CDR3 length equals 15 residues. The CDR3 DNA is TGTGCCAGCAGCCAAGATCCCGCGGGTACCGGGGAGCTGTTTTTT. This codes for CASSQDPAGTGELFF.

The chain is built from TRBV11-2 and TRBJ2-1; TRBD2 matches at 8 bases. This CDR3 is built from 16 residues. Germline V gene sequence: CDR1 SGHAT, CDR2 FQNNGV. The trim removed 1 base at V and 9 bases at J, leaving 11 bases unmatched. CDR3 sequence: CASSLVGTSVLGEQFF. The CDR3 DNA follows: TGTGCCAGCAGCTTAGTCGGGACTAGTGTTTTGGGTGAGCAGTTCTTC. The full variable domain, rest sourced from reference TRBV11-2 and TRBJ2-1, is EAGVAQSPRYKIIEKRQSVAFWCNPISGHATLYWYQQILGQGPKLLIQFQNNGVVDDSQLPKDRFSAERLKGVDSTLKIQPAKLEDSAVYLCASSLVGTSVLGEQFFGPGTRLTVL.

The chain couples TRBV18 to TRBJ2-7; D is unclear. Trimming pared 3 bases from V and 2 bases from J, leaving 11 bases between. Per the germline V gene, CDR1 is KGHSH and CDR2 is LQKENI. The CDR3 consists of 14 residues. The CDR3 loop reads CASSPVARTYEQYF. The CDR3 DNA follows: TGTGCCAGCTCACCCGTCGCCAGAACCTACGAGCAGTACTTC.